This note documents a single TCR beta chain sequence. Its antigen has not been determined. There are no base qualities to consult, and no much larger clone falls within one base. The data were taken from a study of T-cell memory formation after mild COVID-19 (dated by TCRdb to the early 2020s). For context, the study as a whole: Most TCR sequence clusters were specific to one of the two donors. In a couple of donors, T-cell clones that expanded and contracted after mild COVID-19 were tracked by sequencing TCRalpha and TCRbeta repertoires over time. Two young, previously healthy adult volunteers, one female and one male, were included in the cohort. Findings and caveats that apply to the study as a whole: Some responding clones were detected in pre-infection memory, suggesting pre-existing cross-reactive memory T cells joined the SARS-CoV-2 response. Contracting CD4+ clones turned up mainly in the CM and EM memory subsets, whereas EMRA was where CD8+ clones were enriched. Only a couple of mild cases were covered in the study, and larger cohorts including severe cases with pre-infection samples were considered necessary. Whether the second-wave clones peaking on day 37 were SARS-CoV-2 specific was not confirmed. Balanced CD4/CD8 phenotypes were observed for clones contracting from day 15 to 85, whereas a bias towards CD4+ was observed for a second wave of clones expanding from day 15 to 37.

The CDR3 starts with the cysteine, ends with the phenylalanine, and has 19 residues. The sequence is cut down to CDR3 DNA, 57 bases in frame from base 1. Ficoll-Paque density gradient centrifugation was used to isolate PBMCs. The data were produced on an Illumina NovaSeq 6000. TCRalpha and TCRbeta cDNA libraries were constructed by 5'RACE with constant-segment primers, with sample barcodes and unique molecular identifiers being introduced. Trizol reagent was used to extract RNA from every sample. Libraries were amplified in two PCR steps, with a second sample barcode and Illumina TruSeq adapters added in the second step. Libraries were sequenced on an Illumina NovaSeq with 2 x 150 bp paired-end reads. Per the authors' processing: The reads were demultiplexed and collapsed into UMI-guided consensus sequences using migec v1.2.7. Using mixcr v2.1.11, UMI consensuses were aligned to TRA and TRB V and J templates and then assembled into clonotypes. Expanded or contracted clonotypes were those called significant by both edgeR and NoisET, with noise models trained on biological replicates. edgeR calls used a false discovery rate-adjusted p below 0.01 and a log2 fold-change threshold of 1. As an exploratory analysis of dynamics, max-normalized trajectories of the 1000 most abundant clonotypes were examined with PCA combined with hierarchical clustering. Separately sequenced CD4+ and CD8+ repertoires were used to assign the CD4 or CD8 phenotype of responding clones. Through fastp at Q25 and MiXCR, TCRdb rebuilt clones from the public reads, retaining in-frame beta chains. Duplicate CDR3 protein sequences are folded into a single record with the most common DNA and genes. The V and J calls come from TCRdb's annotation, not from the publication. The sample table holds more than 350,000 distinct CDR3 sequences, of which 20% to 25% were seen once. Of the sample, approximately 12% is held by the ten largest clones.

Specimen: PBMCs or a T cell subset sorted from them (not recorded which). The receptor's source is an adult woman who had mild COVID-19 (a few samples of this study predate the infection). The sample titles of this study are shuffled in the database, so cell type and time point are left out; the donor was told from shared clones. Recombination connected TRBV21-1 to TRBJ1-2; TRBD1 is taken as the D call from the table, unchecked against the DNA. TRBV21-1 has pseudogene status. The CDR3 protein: CASSKGHRDRGLVYYGYTF. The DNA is TGTGCCAGCAGCAAAGGCCACCGGGACAGGGGCCTGGTATACTATGGCTACACCTTC.